These T cell receptor beta chains were read from a single sample in a study of cytomegalovirus exposure and HLA in healthy donors. This table comes from immunoSEQ multiplex PCR, and its TCRdb copy is limited to in-frame clones, with some not included. The listing records just under 90,000 clones. The sample was PBMCs. These receptor sequences come from a girl aged 10-17 years in good health and CMV-seropositive. Both conserved end residues are part of each CDR3. The D gene is left open where the match is weak.

d_gene	v_gene	len	j_gene	CDR3nt	CDR3aa
-	TRBV18	13	TRBJ1-5	TGTGCCAGCTCACCGGACAGAAATCAGCCCCAGCATTTT	CASSPDRNQPQHF
-	TRBV4-1	16	TRBJ1-2	TGCGCCAGCAGCCAAGTAGGGCGGGGGAGGGGGTATGGCTACACCTTC	CASSQVGRGRGYGYTF
-	TRBV9	14	TRBJ1-4	TGTGCCAGCAGCGGTAGGGAGACTAATGAAAAACTGTTTTTT	CASSGRETNEKLFF
-	TRBV13	17	TRBJ2-7	TGTGCCAGCAGCTCCCCCAACCGGGGGGCACACTCCTACGAGCAGTACTTC	CASSSPNRGAHSYEQYF
-	TRBV27	15	TRBJ1-2	TGTGCCAGCAGTTTTTCTGGGGGGATGAGGTATGGCTACACCTTC	CASSFSGGMRYGYTF
TRBD1	TRBV11-2	16	TRBJ2-2	TGTGCCAGCTCCCCTACGGGACAGGGGACTACGGGGGAGCTGTTTTTT	CASSPTGQGTTGELFF
-	TRBV19	13	TRBJ1-6	TGTGCCAGTACGGGGGGCGGAAATTCACCCCTCCACTTT	CASTGGGNSPLHF
-	TRBV4-1	20	TRBJ1-6	TGCGCCAGCAGCCACCTAATGGTGGAGCGAACGAGCTCCTATAATTCACCCCTCCACTTT	CASSHLMVERTSSYNSPLHF
-	TRBV27	19	TRBJ1-6	TGTGCCAGCAGTTCTCGGTTGAGGTTCTTGAGCTCCTATAATTCACCCCTACACTTT	CASSSRLRFLSSYNSPLHF
-	TRBV7-9	14	TRBJ1-2	TGTGCCAGCAGCTTAGAGGCAGGCAGTTATGGCTACACCTTC	CASSLEAGSYGYTF
-	TRBV7-9	16	TRBJ1-3	TGTGCCAGCAGCTTACCGGTCGGGGGCTCTGGAAACACCATATATTTT	CASSLPVGGSGNTIYF
TRBD1	TRBV14	16	TRBJ2-1	TGTGCCAGCAGCCGAGTTGAAAACAGACCGGGACAGAAGCAGTTCTTC	CASSRVENRPGQKQFF
-	TRBV9	16	TRBJ2-1	TGTGCCAGCAGCGTAGGAGGGGGGACAGCCTTGCATGAGCAGTTCTTC	CASSVGGGTALHEQFF
-	TRBV9	16	TRBJ1-4	TGTGCCAGCAGCGTAGATGCGAGCTCCTCGGGGGAAAAACTGTTTTTT	CASSVDASSSGEKLFF
-	TRBV4-1	15	TRBJ1-3	TGCGCCAGCGGGCAGGGGTTCTCCTCTGGAAACACCATATATTTT	CASGQGFSSGNTIYF
TRBD1	TRBV7-2	15	TRBJ1-1	TGTGCCAGCAGTTTAGGGACAGCCTGGAACACTGAAGCTTTCTTT	CASSLGTAWNTEAFF
TRBD1	TRBV7-7	14	TRBJ2-5	TGTGCTAGCAGCTTAGAACAGGGGGCTGAGACCCAGTACTTC	CASSLEQGAETQYF
TRBD1	TRBV7-6	14	TRBJ1-3	TGTGCCAGCAGCCTACAGGGGACTGGAAACAACATATATTTT	CASSLQGTGNNIYF
-	TRBV13	15	TRBJ2-1	TGTGCCAGCAGCTTAGGCGTGTGGGGCGATAATGAGCAGTTCTTC	CASSLGVWGDNEQFF
TRBD2	TRBV7-6	16	TRBJ2-5	TGTGCCAGCAGCCTGCACCCAGCGGGGGGGCCGAAGACCCAGTACTTC	CASSLHPAGGPKTQYF
-	TRBV5-6	15	TRBJ2-2	TGTGCCAGCAGCTTGGCGGCAGGGAACACCGGGGAGCTGTTTTTT	CASSLAAGNTGELFF
-	TRBV6-1	12	TRBJ2-7	TGTGCCAGCAGTGACCTAACGTACGAGCAGTACTTC	CASSDLTYEQYF
-	TRBV5-8	15	TRBJ2-5	TGTGCCAGCAGCTTGGACAGGGCGGCACAAGAGACCCAGTACTTC	CASSLDRAAQETQYF
-	TRBV6-5	14	TRBJ2-7	TGTGCCAGCAGCCCAGCGGACTACCCCTACGAGCAGTACTTC	CASSPADYPYEQYF